This passage covers 26 T cell receptor beta chains from one sample sequenced in a study of TIL therapy for anti-PD-1-resistant metastatic lung cancer. Sequencing used immunoSEQ v3. The assay was immunoSEQ multiplex PCR, and TCRdb's table has in-frame clones only and misses some. The sample lists some 50,000 clones, around 80% seen once, with around 16% in the top ten. The time point was: pre-treatment sample, taken before nivolumab and TIL therapy. This specimen was blood, taken at baseline. These receptors were obtained from an older man with non-small cell lung cancer.

The rearrangement uses TRBV25-1 and TRBJ2-3; 9 bases align to TRBD1. This CDR3 comprises 16 residues. V was clipped by 4 bases and J by 4 bases; unmatched bases: 9. Germline CDR1 and CDR2: MGHDK and SYGVNS. CDR3 nucleotides: TGTGCCAGCAGTGCTTCCGGGACAGGGACCGCAGATACGCAGTATTTT. Protein: CASSASGTGTADTQYF.

The chain couples TRBV20-1 to TRBJ2-7; the D gene could be TRBD1 or TRBD2 (5 bases each). This CDR3 comprises 11 residues. Trimming removed 7 bases from V and 6 bases from J, with 13 bases in between. Germline V gives CDR1 DFQATT, CDR2 SNEGSKA (reference sequence). CDR3 DNA sequence: TGCAGTGTTGGGACCTCCAGCGAGCAGTACTTC. Translating gives CSVGTSSEQYF.

The chain combines TRBV7-3 with TRBJ1-1, with a possible D match to TRBD1 (5 bases). The CDR3 runs 13 residues. Trimming shortened V by 4 bases and J by 0 bases, and 6 bases separated the two germline ends. The germline CDR1 and CDR2 sequences are SGHTA and FQGTGA. The CDR3 nucleotides are TGTGCCAGCAGCTCGACAGTGAACACTGAAGCTTTCTTT. Its translation is CASSSTVNTEAFF. Drawing the rest from reference TRBV7-3 and TRBJ1-1, the complete variable domain is GAGVSQTPSNKVTEKGKYVELRCDPISGHTALYWYRQSLGQGPEFLIYFQGTGAADDSGLPNDRFFAVRPEGSVSTLKIQRTERGDSAVYLCASSSTVNTEAFFGQGTRLTVV.

The rearrangement links TRBV7-8 to TRBJ2-1, with 14 bases aligning to TRBD2. Trimming removed 4 bases from V and 10 bases from J; junction bases left unmatched: 15. CDR3 length equals 18 residues. Germline CDR1 is SGHVS and CDR2 is FQNEAQ. CDR3 in DNA: TGTGCCAGCAGCTCCTCGACTCGACTAGCGGGAGGGCCGGAGGAGCAGTTCTTC. The encoded protein is CASSSSTRLAGGPEEQFF.

The chain links TRBV7-9 to TRBJ2-5, with 14 positions matching TRBD2. In germline, CDR1 is SEHNR, CDR2 FQNEAQ (reference sequence). CDR3 length equals 17 residues. V was pared by 5 bases and J by 4 bases, with 9 bases of the junction left unmatched. This chain's CDR3 is CASSGFRGLAGAETQYF. DNA of the CDR3: TGTGCCAGCAGCGGTTTTCGGGGACTAGCGGGAGCAGAGACCCAGTACTTC.

The rearrangement joins TRBV9 to TRBJ2-3, with 10 bases aligning to TRBD2. Germline V gene sequence: CDR1 SGDLS, CDR2 YYNGEE. This CDR3 has 17 residues. J gave up 0 bases and V 0 bases, and 4 bases lay outside the gene matches. CDR3 DNA sequence: TGTGCCAGCAGCGTAGAAGCGACTAGCGGGAGCACAGATACGCAGTATTTT. Its translation: CASSVEATSGSTDTQYF.

This clone has a single count. CDR3 region: CASSFKGDTQYF. CDR3 bases: TGTGCCAGCAGCTTTAAAGGGGATACGCAGTATTTT. The gene calls are TRBV11-2 and TRBJ2-3; D is undetermined. From germline, CDR1 is SGHAT and CDR2 FQNNGV. The CDR3 spans 12 residues. V dropped 3 bases and J dropped 6 bases, with 7 bases sitting between them.

The chain couples TRBV18 to TRBJ2-1; 11 bases agree with TRBD1. The CDR3 covers 17 residues. The germline gives CDR1 KGHSH, CDR2 LQKENI. V lost 3 bases and J lost 0; bases outside the gene matches: 4. The CDR3 nucleotides are TGTGCCAGCTCACCCCCCGGGACAGGGGGCTCCTACAATGAGCAGTTCTTC. It specifies CASSPPGTGGSYNEQFF.

J is TRBJ2-2 and V is TRBV28; D might be TRBD2 (6 bases). The CDR3 contains 15 residues. Trimming took off 7 bases at V and 1 base at J, with 13 bases between the two ends. Germline CDR1 MDHEN, CDR2 SYDVKM. This CDR3 is CASTPGGKNTGELFF. CDR3 sequence (DNA): TGTGCCAGCACCCCCGGGGGTAAGAACACCGGGGAGCTGTTTTTT.

The chain recombines TRBV2 with TRBJ2-3; 8 bases align to TRBD2. This CDR3 is built from 17 residues. V lost 1 base to trimming and J lost 2 bases; unmatched junction nucleotides: 8. Germline CDR1 and CDR2: SNHLY and FYNNEI. The CDR3 bases are TGTGCCAGCAGTGAAGGGAGACTAGCGTTCTACACAGATACGCAGTATTTT. Protein sequence: CASSEGRLAFYTDTQYF.

This rearrangement joins TRBV7-2 to TRBJ2-7; D may correspond to TRBD1 or TRBD2 (5 bases each). The CDR3 runs 15 residues. The V end was cut by 4 bases, the J end by 1 base, with 14 bases between. CDR1 is SGHTA, CDR2 FQGNSA, per germline. DNA for the CDR3: TGTGCCAGCAGCTCGTCCGGGACGGCTTCCTACGAGCAGTACTTC. This codes for CASSSSGTASYEQYF. The full variable domain, its missing parts supplied by reference TRBV7-2 and TRBJ2-7, is GAGVSQSPSNKVTEKGKDVELRCDPISGHTALYWYRQSLGQGLEFLIYFQGNSAPDKSGLPSDRFSAERTGGSVSTLTIQRTQQEDSAVYLCASSSSGTASYEQYFGPGTRLTVT.

This chain uses TRBV11-3 with TRBJ2-2, with no clear D. The V end was cut by 2 bases, the J end by 2 bases, with 9 bases between. From germline, CDR1 is SGHNT and CDR2 YENEEA. The CDR3 is 15 amino acids. The CDR3: CASSLSRGNTGELFF. In DNA, the CDR3 is TGTGCCAGCAGCTTATCGAGAGGAAACACCGGGGAGCTGTTTTTT.

The chain combines TRBV6-6 with TRBJ2-5, with D hard to call. V shed 6 bases and J shed 2 bases, with 4 bases lying between them. Germline V gene lookup returns CDR1 MNHNY and CDR2 SVGAGI (reference sequence). The CDR3 spans 11 residues. The CDR3 DNA reads TGTGCCAGCAGCCGACAAGAGACCCAGTACTTC. It is translated as CASSRQETQYF.

The chain employs TRBV15 and TRBJ2-7, with no clear D. The CDR3 is 13 residues long. The germline V and J ends were trimmed by 11 bases and 3 bases, with 17 bases remaining between them. CDR1 and CDR2 (germline): LNHNV, YYDKDF (reference sequence). As DNA, the CDR3 is TGTGCCCCGTACCTAACCAAGTTCTACGAGCAGTACTTC. This translates into CAPYLTKFYEQYF.

This clone was observed once. V is TRBV2 and J is TRBJ1-5; D ambiguous. Germline CDR1 reads SNHLY; CDR2 reads FYNNEI. The CDR3 totals 14 residues. V lost 6 bases to trimming and J lost 2 bases, with 11 bases between them. The CDR3 DNA follows: TGTGCCAGCAGCGGGGAGGGTGGCAATCAGCCCCAGCATTTT. Translation gives CASSGEGGNQPQHF.

The gene calls are TRBV7-9 and TRBJ2-7; possibly TRBD1 for D (5 bases). Germline V gives CDR1 SEHNR, CDR2 FQNEAQ (reference sequence). The V gene lost 5 bases and the J gene lost 4 bases, with 18 bases spanning the gap. This CDR3 comprises 15 residues. The CDR3 DNA follows: TGTGCCAGCAGCGGTAGGGCAGGGCAGAGATACGAGCAGTACTTC. Its protein is CASSGRAGQRYEQYF.

This clone has only one observation. The V and J genes are TRBV18 and TRBJ2-2; D is undetermined. Trimming took 8 bases from V and 7 from J, leaving 14 bases between them. Germline lookup yields CDR1 KGHSH and CDR2 LQKENI. The CDR3 runs to 13 residues. CDR3 nucleotide sequence: TGTGCCAGCCACAACGAGTTGTACGGGGAGCTGTTTTTT. This codes for CASHNELYGELFF.

This rearrangement joins TRBV11-1 to TRBJ2-2; 7 bases agree with TRBD2. This CDR3 is 16 amino acids long. The V segment lost 5 bases and the J segment 2 bases; nucleotides outside the gene matches: 8. Per the germline V gene, CDR1 is SGHAT and CDR2 is FQDESV (reference sequence). The CDR3 DNA is TGTGCCAGCAGCGACCGAAAGCGGGGAAACACCGGGGAGCTGTTTTTT. It codes for CASSDRKRGNTGELFF.

V usage is TRBV6-5 and J usage is TRBJ2-3; 7 nucleotides align to TRBD1. The CDR3 loop spans 16 amino acids. With V trimmed by 2 bases and J by 5 bases, 10 bases remained unmatched. The V gene's germline CDR1 is MNHEY and CDR2 SVGAGI. DNA for the CDR3: TGTGCCAGCAGTTACCTTCTAGGGGGCAGGATAGATACGCAGTATTTT. It encodes CASSYLLGGRIDTQYF.

This CDR3 is CASSLEGGPYNEQFF. The CDR3 bases are TGCGCCAGCAGCTTGGAGGGGGGGCCCTACAATGAGCAGTTCTTC. This chain joins TRBV5-1 and TRBJ2-1; possibly TRBD2 for D (7 bases). The CDR3 is 15 residues long. CDR1 and CDR2 (germline): SGHRS, YFSETQ. Trimming removed 0 bases from V and 2 bases from J, with 9 bases in between.

The chain links TRBV5-1 to TRBJ2-2; weak D call: TRBD2 (5 bases). Germline V gene data show CDR1 as SGHRS and CDR2 as YFSETQ. Trimming removed 0 bases from V and 4 bases from J, with 16 bases in between. The CDR3 has 17 amino acids. The CDR3: CASSLGGFSGGTGELFF. In DNA, the CDR3 is TGCGCCAGCAGCTTGGGGGGTTTTTCCGGAGGCACCGGGGAGCTGTTTTTT. Combining the CDR3 with reference TRBV5-1 and TRBJ2-2 gives the whole variable domain KAGVTQTPRYLIKTRGQQVTLSCSPISGHRSVSWYQQTPGQGLQFLFEYFSETQRNKGNFPGRFSGRQFSNSRSEMNVSTLELGDSALYLCASSLGGFSGGTGELFFGEGSRLTVL.

CDR3 in DNA: TGTGCCAGCTCACCACCGGCCGGGGAGCAGTACTTC. Translating gives CASSPPAGEQYF. V is TRBV18 and J is TRBJ2-7, with D uncertain. Germline V CDR1 and CDR2: KGHSH, LQKENI. This CDR3 spans 12 amino acids. Trimming cost V 0 bases and J 7 bases, with 7 bases left between them.

V usage is TRBV6-1 and J usage is TRBJ2-1, with TRBD2 matching over 7 bases. CDR3 size: 14 residues. J gave up 7 bases and V 1 base, and 4 bases lay outside the gene matches. CDR1 and CDR2 (germline): MNHNS, SASEGT. The CDR3 region has the DNA TGTGCCAGCAGTGAAGGCGGGAGTTATAATGAGCAGTTCTTC. Amino acids: CASSEGGSYNEQFF.

The rearrangement uses TRBV9 and TRBJ2-5; 8 nucleotides align to TRBD2. Losses at the gene ends were 3 bases for V and 4 bases for J; bases not matched to a gene: 8. CDR1 SGDLS and CDR2 YYNGEE come from the germline V gene. The CDR3 contains 15 residues. The CDR3: CASSAANSGIETQYF. CDR3 coding DNA: TGTGCCAGCAGCGCAGCTAATAGCGGGATAGAGACCCAGTACTTC.

The chain combines TRBV4-1 with TRBJ2-5; D perhaps matches TRBD1 (6 bases). Germline CDR1 MGHRA, CDR2 YSYEKL. V was cut by 2 bases and J by 2 bases, with 18 bases left in between. This CDR3 has 17 amino acids. The CDR3 spells CASSQHQQGRGQETQYF. DNA for the CDR3: TGCGCCAGCAGCCAACATCAACAGGGTAGGGGGCAAGAGACCCAGTACTTC.

The gene calls are TRBV6-1 and TRBJ2-5; TRBD2 matches at 9 bases. In germline, CDR1 is MNHNS, CDR2 SASEGT. With V trimmed by 4 bases and J by 11 bases, 8 bases remained unmatched. The CDR3 consists of 13 residues. The CDR3 DNA reads as TGTGCCAGCAGTGCCAGCGGGAGGAGGGAGCAGTACTTC. Its protein product is CASSASGRREQYF.